Below, 13 T cell receptor beta chains from the same sample are listed, as sequenced in a study of Ad26.COV2.S vaccination and SARS-CoV-2 variants. Generated by immunoSEQ multiplex PCR, the TCRdb table keeps only in-frame clones and is missing some. The sample lists some 350,000 clones; about 90% were seen once. The input for sequencing was peripheral blood, taken after recovery from COVID-19. The receptors here all came from a human donor who had recovered from COVID-19.

The chain employs TRBV5-8 and TRBJ2-1; D possibly uses TRBD1 or TRBD2 (5 bases each). Trimming took off 1 base at V and 1 base at J, with 18 bases between the two ends. This CDR3 contains 18 residues. Germline V gene sequence: CDR1 SGHTS, CDR2 YDEGEE. CDR3: CASSLYRRGGLSYNEQFF. As DNA, the CDR3 is TGTGCCAGCAGCTTGTATCGACGGGGCGGGCTGTCCTACAATGAGCAGTTCTTC.

The chain combines TRBV7-2 with TRBJ1-5; 7 positions match TRBD1. J was trimmed by 6 bases and V by 6 bases; bases with no gene match: 11. The CDR3 is 15 residues long. Per the germline V gene, CDR1 is SGHTA and CDR2 is FQGNSA. The CDR3 spells CASRLGQIRGQPQHF. For the CDR3, the DNA is TGTGCCAGCAGACTGGGACAGATAAGAGGTCAGCCCCAGCATTTT.

The J gene is TRBJ2-3, the V gene TRBV10-3; possibly TRBD2 for D (5 bases). Germline loops: CDR1 ENHRY, CDR2 SYGVKD. The V end lost 10 bases, the J end lost 0 bases, and 17 bases lay between the germline ends. This CDR3 contains 15 residues. The CDR3 loop is CATLDFLTSTDTQYF. CDR3 in DNA: TGTGCCACCTTGGACTTCTTGACTAGCACAGATACGCAGTATTTT.

As concerns this clone: A junction end diverges from the germline sequence, so it may reflect a read error. This CDR3 reads CASSSTLYSRDQSYNEQFF. For the CDR3, the DNA is TGTGCTAGCAGCTCAACCCTATACTCCCGGGACCAATCCTACAATGAGCAGTTCTTC. The J gene is TRBJ2-1, the V gene TRBV7-7; D may be TRBD1 or TRBD2 (5 bases each). CDR1 and CDR2 (germline): SSHAT, FNYEAQ (reference sequence). The CDR3 length is 19 residues.

The rearrangement links TRBV19 to TRBJ1-5; possible D gene TRBD1, 5 bases. Germline V CDR1 and CDR2: LNHDA, SQIVND (reference sequence). V was cut by 6 bases and J by 4 bases, with 16 bases left in between. The CDR3 is 15 residues long. The DNA of the CDR3 is TGTGCCAGTAGGACCCAAGGAGGGGTTAATCAGCCCCAGCATTTT. Protein product: CASRTQGGVNQPQHF.

The CDR3 sequence is CASSYKRTGQVINEQFF. The CDR3 bases are TGTGCCAGCAGTTACAAACGCACAGGACAGGTGATCAATGAGCAGTTCTTC. The chain is built from TRBV6-2 or TRBV6-3 and TRBJ2-1; 7 nucleotides align to TRBD1. This CDR3 region has 17 residues. V lost 2 bases to trimming and J lost 6 bases; unmatched junction nucleotides: 13. The V gene's germline CDR1 is MNHEY and CDR2 SVGEGT.

The CDR3 region is CSVLQGADQPQHF. CDR3 DNA sequence: TGCAGCGTCCTACAGGGGGCAGATCAGCCCCAGCATTTT. The V gene is TRBV29-1, the J gene TRBJ1-5; 9 bases map to TRBD1. Germline CDR1 SQVTM, CDR2 ANQGSEA. Germline trimming cut 6 bases from V and 5 bases from J; bases unmatched to any gene: 5. This CDR3 comprises 13 residues.

The rearrangement joins TRBV5-6 to TRBJ1-3; 8 nucleotides agree with TRBD1. The CDR3 spans 15 residues. The germline V gene has CDR1 SGHDT and CDR2 YYEEEE. V trimming: 6 bases; J trimming: 4 bases; junction bases outside the gene matches: 9. The CDR3 coding sequence is TGTGCCAGCATTTCTTGGACAGGGAAAGGAAACACCATATATTTT. It encodes CASISWTGKGNTIYF.

This clone was detected once. The rearrangement links TRBV12-3 or TRBV12-4 to TRBJ1-5; D may be TRBD1 (5 bases). The V and J ends lost 7 bases and 5 bases respectively, with 12 bases between them. The CDR3 totals 13 residues. CDR3 sequence: CASTRDSHQPQHF. DNA of the CDR3: TGTGCCAGCACCCGTGACAGTCATCAGCCCCAGCATTTT.

This clone came up once. The V call is TRBV6-6, the J call TRBJ1-2; D gene unclear. Germline-derived CDR1 and CDR2 are MNHNY and SVGAGI (reference sequence). The CDR3 is made up of 17 amino acids. Trimming shortened V by 5 bases and J by 1 base, and 20 bases separated the two germline ends. The CDR3 loop is CASSLTRRVLHNYGYTF. In DNA form, the CDR3 reads TGTGCCAGCAGTCTTACCCGGCGGGTCCTCCATAACTATGGCTACACCTTC.

J is TRBJ2-6 and V is TRBV27; D unclear. This CDR3 comprises 16 residues. Per germline, CDR1 MNHEY and CDR2 SMNVEV (reference sequence). Between the trimmed V and J ends, which lost 2 bases and 3 bases, there was a span of 11 bases. The CDR3 spells CASSLVGQGGANVLTF. The CDR3 nucleotides are TGTGCCAGCAGTTTAGTCGGTCAAGGTGGGGCCAACGTCCTGACTTTC.

The V and J genes are TRBV2 and TRBJ1-2; D is uncertain. The CDR3 is 13 amino acids. Per the germline V gene, CDR1 is SNHLY and CDR2 is FYNNEI. Trimming removed 7 bases at V and 4 bases at J, with 13 bases between. This chain's CDR3 is CASTAGIVYGYTF. In DNA, the CDR3 is TGTGCCAGCACCGCTGGGATCGTCTATGGCTACACCTTC.

The rearrangement joins TRBV5-4 to TRBJ1-3; D not resolved. Trimming shortened V by 0 bases and J by 0 bases, and 7 bases separated the two germline ends. CDR1 SGHNT and CDR2 YYREEE come from the germline V gene (reference sequence). This CDR3 contains 15 residues. CDR3 sequence (DNA): TGTGCCAGCAGCTTGGGACAACTCTCTGGAAACACCATATATTTT. Its translation is CASSLGQLSGNTIYF.